Below, one T cell receptor (beta chain) is given with its context. Its antigen is not known. Profiled with immunoSEQ multiplex PCR; TCRdb holds only in-frame clones, not every one. This sample has over 30,000 clones, with about 88% found just once. This sample is part of a study of STAT3 mutations in large granular lymphocyte leukemia. Germline assignment: CDR1 SGHNT and CDR2 YENEEA. V was pared by 5 bases and J by 8 bases, with 18 bases between. The CDR3 has 14 residues. General study results and limits: All newly emerging clones after therapy were STAT3 wild type. Every T-LGLL patient had at least one immunodominant TCRbeta clonotype.

This TCR derives from a human donor with T large granular lymphocyte leukemia. Some clones in this sample may be carry-over from other donors' samples. This chain uses TRBV11-3 with TRBJ1-2; D ambiguous. The sequenced sample consisted of PBMCs. CDR3 nucleotide sequence: TGTGCCAGCAGCGCCCCTGGGTCGACCGGGGGCTACACCTTC. Translation: CASSAPGSTGGYTF. The full variable domain, completed using reference TRBV11-3 and TRBJ1-2, is EAGVVQSPRYKIIEKKQPVAFWCNPISGHNTLYWYLQNLGQGPELLIRYENEEAVDDSQLPKDRFSAERLKGVDSTLKIQPAELGDSAVYLCASSAPGSTGGYTFGSGTRLTVV.